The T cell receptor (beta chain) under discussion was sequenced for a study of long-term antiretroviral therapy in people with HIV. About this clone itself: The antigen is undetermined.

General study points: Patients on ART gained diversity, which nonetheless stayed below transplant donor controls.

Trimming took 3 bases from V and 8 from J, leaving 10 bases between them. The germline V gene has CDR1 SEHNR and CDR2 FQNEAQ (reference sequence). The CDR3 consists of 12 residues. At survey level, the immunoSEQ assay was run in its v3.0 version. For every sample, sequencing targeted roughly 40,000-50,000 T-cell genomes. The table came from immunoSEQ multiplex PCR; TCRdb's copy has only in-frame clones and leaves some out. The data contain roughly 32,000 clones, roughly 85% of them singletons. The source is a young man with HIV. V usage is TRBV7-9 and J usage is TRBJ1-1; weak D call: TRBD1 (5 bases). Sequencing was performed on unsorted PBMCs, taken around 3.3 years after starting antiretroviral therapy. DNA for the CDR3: TGTGCCAGCAGCTTGGGGCCGGTCGAAGCTTTCTTT. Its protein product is CASSLGPVEAFF.